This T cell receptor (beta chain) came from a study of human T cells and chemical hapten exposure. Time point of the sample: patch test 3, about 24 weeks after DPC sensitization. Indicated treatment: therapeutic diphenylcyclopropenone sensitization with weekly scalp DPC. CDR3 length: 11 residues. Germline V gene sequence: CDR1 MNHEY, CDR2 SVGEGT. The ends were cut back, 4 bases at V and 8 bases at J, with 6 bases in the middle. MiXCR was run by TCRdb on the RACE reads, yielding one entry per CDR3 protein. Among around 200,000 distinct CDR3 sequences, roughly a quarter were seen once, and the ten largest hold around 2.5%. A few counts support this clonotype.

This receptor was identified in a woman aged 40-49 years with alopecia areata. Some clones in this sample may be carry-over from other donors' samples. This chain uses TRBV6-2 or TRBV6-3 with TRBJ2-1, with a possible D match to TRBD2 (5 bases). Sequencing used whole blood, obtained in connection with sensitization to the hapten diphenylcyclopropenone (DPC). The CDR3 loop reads CASSWEYEQFF. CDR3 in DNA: TGTGCCAGCAGTTGGGAGTATGAGCAGTTCTTC.